The rows below give T cell receptor beta chains drawn from one sample of a study of Tregs in tolerant kidney transplant recipients. Produced via immunoSEQ multiplex PCR; TCRdb's table is partial and in-frame only. The sample consists of around 43,000 clones, 91% of them appearing once. Sequencing was done on a sample of Tregs from blood. These receptors were obtained from a human donor in good health. CDR3s include the opening cysteine and the closing phenylalanine or tryptophan. The D gene is left open where the match is weak. Not every row has a clone size; where given, it reads once, few, many or a size class.

>TRBJ1-2|13|NA|TRBV6-4|NA
CASRDPGWSGYTF
TGTGCCAGCCGGGACCCGGGTTGGAGCGGCTACACCTTC
>TRBJ2-5|14|NA|TRBV30|TRBD2
CAWSVALAEETQYF
TGTGCCTGGAGTGTAGCCCTAGCGGAAGAGACCCAGTACTTC
>TRBJ2-7|16|NA|TRBV6-5|TRBD1
CASSYSGQHFTYEQYF
TGTGCCAGCAGTTACTCGGGACAGCATTTCACCTACGAGCAGTACTTC
>TRBJ1-6|13|NA|TRBV7-9|NA
CASSPQGLGPLHF
TGTGCCAGCAGCCCTCAGGGACTGGGACCCCTCCACTTT
>TRBJ2-3|12|NA|TRBV2|NA
CASIAGTDTQYF
TGTGCCAGCATAGCGGGCACAGATACGCAGTATTTT
>TRBJ2-1|12|NA|TRBV6-1|NA
CASSSVYNEQFF
TGTGCCAGCAGTAGCGTCTACAATGAGCAGTTCTTC
>TRBJ2-1|15|NA|TRBV6-1|TRBD2
CASSQPGLSVDEQFF
TGTGCCAGCAGTCAACCGGGACTATCGGTGGATGAGCAGTTCTTC
>TRBJ1-1|15|NA|TRBV6-6|TRBD1
CASSYPGQGNTEAFF
TGTGCCAGCAGTTACCCGGGACAGGGGAACACTGAAGCTTTCTTT
>TRBJ2-1|19|NA|TRBV2|TRBD1
CATPTGGQGKHGLTSEQFF
TGTGCCACCCCAACTGGGGGACAGGGGAAGCACGGTTTAACTAGTGAGCAGTTCTTC
>TRBJ2-3|16|NA|TRBV5-1|TRBD2
CASSWWTSGSPDTQYF
TGCGCCAGCAGCTGGTGGACTAGCGGGAGCCCAGATACGCAGTATTTT
>TRBJ2-3|11|NA|TRBV30|NA
CAWSPVRAQYF
TGTGCCTGGAGTCCGGTGAGGGCGCAGTATTTT
>TRBJ2-7|13|NA|TRBV7-8|TRBD1
CASSWDRAYEQYF
TGTGCCAGCAGCTGGGACAGGGCATACGAGCAGTACTTC
>TRBJ1-6|14|once|TRBV6-6|NA
CASSYRQGSGPLHF
TGTGCCAGCAGTTACAGGCAGGGTAGCGGACCCCTCCACTTT
>TRBJ2-1|16|once|TRBV11-2|TRBD2
CASSLDPRLAGSEQFF
TGTGCCAGCAGCTTAGATCCGAGACTAGCGGGGAGTGAGCAGTTCTTC
>TRBJ1-6|15|NA|TRBV2|TRBD1
CASSGGTGNNSPLHF
TGTGCCAGCAGTGGAGGGACAGGGAATAATTCACCCCTCCACTTT
>TRBJ2-3|15|NA|TRBV6-5|NA
CASSRGRGITDTQYF
TGTGCCAGCAGTCGCGGACGGGGGATCACAGATACGCAGTATTTT
>TRBJ2-2|14|NA|TRBV29-1|TRBD2
CSAERENYAGELFF
TGCAGCGCCGAGCGGGAGAATTATGCCGGGGAGCTGTTTTTT
>TRBJ1-1|13|few|TRBV6-1|NA
CASSEGGDTEAFF
TGTGCCAGCTCTGAGGGTGGGGACACTGAAGCTTTCTTT
>TRBJ2-7|17|NA|TRBV21-1|NA
CASSKVGPRASSYEQYF
TGTGCCAGCAGCAAAGTAGGTCCGCGGGCAAGCTCCTACGAGCAGTACTTC
>TRBJ1-4|13|once|TRBV7-9|NA
CASSPTRVEKLFF
TGTGCCAGCAGCCCCACACGGGTTGAAAAACTGTTTTTT
>TRBJ2-7|14|NA|TRBV27|NA
CASNSGLPSYEQYF
TGTGCCAGCAACTCCGGGCTGCCCTCCTACGAGCAGTACTTC
>TRBJ2-1|15|NA|TRBV5-1|TRBD2
CASSLTSGFDNEQFF
TGCGCCAGCAGCTTGACTAGCGGGTTCGACAATGAGCAGTTCTTC
>TRBJ2-5|13|NA|TRBV7-6|TRBD2
CASSWREQETQYF
TGTGCCAGCAGCTGGCGGGAGCAAGAGACCCAGTACTTC
>TRBJ2-5|14|NA|TRBV30|NA
CAWSAGGLWETQYF
TGTGCCTGGAGTGCCGGGGGCCTTTGGGAGACCCAGTACTTC
>TRBJ2-1|14|NA|TRBV10-3|TRBD2
CAIRASGGYNEQFF
TGTGCCATCAGGGCTAGCGGGGGCTACAATGAGCAGTTCTTC
>TRBJ2-1|14|NA|TRBV19|TRBD2
CASSGRAVNNEQFF
TGTGCCAGTAGCGGGAGGGCCGTGAACAATGAGCAGTTCTTC
>TRBJ2-7|13|NA|TRBV29-1|TRBD1
CSVVEGGGYEQYF
TGCAGCGTTGTTGAAGGGGGCGGGTACGAGCAGTACTTC
>TRBJ1-3|16|once|TRBV19|NA
CASSIGRTRPGNTIYF
TGTGCCAGTAGTATTGGCAGGACGAGGCCGGGAAACACCATATATTTT